What follows is one TCR beta chain and its context. Its matching antigen is unknown. The sample comes from a study of T cell responses to AZD1222 COVID-19 vaccine. In germline, CDR1 is LNHDA, CDR2 SQIVND (reference sequence). The V and J ends lost 0 bases and 5 bases respectively, with 8 bases between them. This CDR3 is built from 14 residues. The protocol was immunoSEQ multiplex PCR, while the TCRdb copy is restricted to in-frame clones and leaves out a portion. Here the sample spans over 65,000 clones, approximately 89% being singletons. Both about-4-week and about-12-week second-dose recipients were combined. Study conclusions and caveats: Donors were chiefly white British, with a greater number of females, and clonal diversity was perhaps underestimated. Baseline seropositives among AZD1222 recipients totaled only five to seven. Vaccine-associated CD4 TCRs ranged over spike, dominating at 160-218 and 743-854.

The source of this sequence is an adult who received the AZD1222 COVID-19 vaccine. The chain has TRBV19 and TRBJ1-5; D is uncertain. The source material was peripheral blood, sampled 28 days after the second AZD1222 dose. The CDR3 reads CASSIDLKDQPQHF. The CDR3 bases are TGTGCCAGTAGTATAGATCTTAAAGATCAGCCCCAGCATTTT.